Each of the 10 T cell receptor beta chains below was sequenced from the same sample in a study of control samples from healthy donors and cancer patients. Sequenced by immunoSEQ multiplex PCR; TCRdb stores in-frame clones only, minus some. There are 100,000 to 120,000 clones in the sample; 83% occur only once, and about 13% lies in the top ten. The sequencing input was blood. The receptors here all came from a woman aged 45-65 years in good health.

This clone was counted once. The chain couples TRBV13 to TRBJ2-7; the match to TRBD2 covers 10 bases. Germline CDR1 and CDR2: PRHDT and FYEKMQ (reference sequence). V dropped 7 bases and J dropped 5; count of bases not matched to a gene: 14. This CDR3 has 16 amino acids. The CDR3 nucleotides read TGTGCCAGCACCCTAGGTTCTAGCGGGGGTTACGACGAGCAGTACTTC. It codes for CASTLGSSGGYDEQYF.

The chain employs TRBV12-3 or TRBV12-4 and TRBJ1-2; D ambiguous. Trimming cost V 3 bases and J 4 bases, with 6 bases left between them. The CDR3 consists of 12 residues. This CDR3 reads CASSFLFYGYTF. CDR3 bases: TGTGCCAGCAGTTTTCTGTTCTATGGCTACACCTTC.

V usage is TRBV29-1 and J usage is TRBJ2-7, with D perhaps TRBD2 (5 bases). This CDR3 has 14 amino acids. V dropped 4 bases and J dropped 3 bases, with 16 bases sitting between them. In germline, CDR1 is SQVTM, CDR2 ANQGSEA. In DNA, the CDR3 is TGCAGCGTTGTCGTCGGAGGCAGTTACTACGAGCAGTACTTC. It encodes CSVVVGGSYYEQYF.

The chain carries TRBV7-2 and TRBJ2-1; 8 nucleotides match TRBD2. Germline CDR1 reads SGHTA; CDR2 reads FQGNSA. Losses at the gene ends were 4 bases for V and 7 bases for J; bases not matched to a gene: 9. This CDR3 spans 15 amino acids. CDR3 region: CASSSDGREGNEQFF. CDR3 DNA sequence: TGTGCCAGCAGCTCGGACGGGAGGGAAGGAAATGAGCAGTTCTTC.

This rearrangement joins TRBV18 to TRBJ2-3, with 8 bases that match TRBD2. This CDR3 spans 13 amino acids. J was trimmed by 9 bases and V by 4 bases; bases with no gene match: 6. Germline lookup yields CDR1 KGHSH and CDR2 LQKENI. CDR3 in DNA: TGTGCCAGCTCACAAGGAGCGGGGGAGACGCAGTATTTT. Amino acids: CASSQGAGETQYF.

V usage is TRBV6-2 or TRBV6-3 and J usage is TRBJ2-1; maybe TRBD1 (7 bases). The CDR3 runs to 15 residues. Germline assignment: CDR1 MNHEY and CDR2 SVGEGT. Trimming stripped 4 bases from V and 9 bases from J, with 19 bases between. The CDR3 region is CASSLDYRGRGEQFF. DNA of the CDR3: TGTGCCAGCAGTTTGGACTACAGGGGTCGGGGTGAGCAGTTCTTC.

Note on this clone: Other DNA variants within this sample encode the same CDR3. V and J are TRBV29-1 and TRBJ1-2, with a tentative D call TRBD1 (6 bases). Between the trimmed V and J ends, which lost 4 bases and 0 bases, there was a span of 9 bases. There are 13 residues in the CDR3. CDR1 is SQVTM and CDR2 is ANQGSEA in the germline V gene. The CDR3 here is CSVAGGPNYGYTF. CDR3 DNA: TGCAGCGTTGCTGGGGGGCCTAACTATGGCTACACCTTC.

The rearrangement links TRBV7-6 to TRBJ2-1; the match to TRBD2 covers 9 bases. Germline V lookup: CDR1 SGHVS, CDR2 FNYEAQ. CDR3 length: 17 amino acids. Germline trimming cut 4 bases from V and 9 bases from J; bases unmatched to any gene: 16. CDR3 nucleotide sequence: TGTGCCAGCAGCTCCGGAGGTGTTGCTAGCGGGATTGGTGAGCAGTTCTTC. Amino acids: CASSSGGVASGIGEQFF.

About this clone itself: One junction end disagrees with the germline gene, perhaps due to a read error. The V gene is TRBV7-7, the J gene TRBJ2-5; 14 nucleotides align to TRBD2. CDR3 length: 16 amino acids. Per the germline V gene, CDR1 is SSHAT and CDR2 is FNYEAQ (reference sequence). The CDR3 nucleotides are TGTGCTAGCAGCCCCCGACTAGCGGGAGGGCAAGAGACCCAGTACTTC. Translation gives CASSPRLAGGQETQYF.

The rearrangement joins TRBV28 to TRBJ2-1; perhaps D is TRBD1 or TRBD2 (5 bases each). With 2 bases removed from V and 5 bases from J, the gap between germline ends came to 13 bases. Germline V gene sequence: CDR1 MDHEN, CDR2 SYDVKM. This CDR3 spans 15 amino acids. CDR3 nucleotides: TGTGCCAGCAGTTTACCCGGGACGGTAAACAATGAGCAGTTCTTC. It specifies CASSLPGTVNNEQFF.